The T cell receptor beta chain under discussion was sequenced for a study of cytomegalovirus exposure and HLA in healthy donors. In the study overall: Previous work identified roughly 120 million unique TCR beta sequences from roughly 170 million T cells.

Trimming pared 0 bases from V and 0 bases from J, leaving 6 bases between. This CDR3 has 14 residues. The germline CDR1 and CDR2 sequences are SGHRS and YFSETQ. In regard to this clone: Antigen unknown.

Study-level findings and limits: Some V segments, including TRBV6-2 and TRBV6-3, were excluded as indistinguishable. Through in vitro validation, three CMV-associated chains were shown to be specific for CMV antigens.

The PCR contained 60 Vbeta and 13 Jbeta primers. Per the authors' pipeline: Roughly 76 million unique TCR beta chains, about 10 million of them shared, were counted by a later analysis. Sequencing used immunoSEQ multiplex PCR; TCRdb keeps in-frame clones, though not all of them. D and trimming come from the DNA, and the V and J calls and clone size come from that table. The sample includes under 300,000 clones, roughly two thirds of them seen just once. Specimen: PBMCs. This TCR was recovered from a female donor in good health and CMV-seronegative. The genes are TRBV5-1 and TRBJ1-1, with D uncertain. The CDR3 region is CASSLDTVNTEAFF. CDR3 DNA: TGCGCCAGCAGCTTGGATACGGTGAACACTGAAGCTTTCTTT. The whole variable domain, remainder taken from reference TRBV5-1 and TRBJ1-1, is KAGVTQTPRYLIKTRGQQVTLSCSPISGHRSVSWYQQTPGQGLQFLFEYFSETQRNKGNFPGRFSGRQFSNSRSEMNVSTLELGDSALYLCASSLDTVNTEAFFGQGTRLTVV.